Below are 8 T cell receptor beta chains sequenced from a single sample in a study of cytomegalovirus exposure and HLA in healthy donors. Primers for the PCR totalled 60 Vbeta and 13 Jbeta. Profiling relied on immunoSEQ multiplex PCR, and the TCRdb table lists in-frame clones only, not all of them. The profile shows almost 200,000 clones, approximately 85% of them singletons. The sample comprised PBMCs. These receptor sequences come from a woman aged 50 to 60 in good health and CMV-seronegative.

This rearrangement joins TRBV7-9 to TRBJ2-7; D is perhaps TRBD2 (6 bases). Germline V gene sequence: CDR1 SEHNR, CDR2 FQNEAQ (reference sequence). The V end lost 1 base, the J end lost 0 bases, and 13 bases lay between the germline ends. This CDR3 has 16 residues. Written as DNA, the CDR3 is TGTGCCAGCAGCTTAGGGTCGGGAGCCCTCTCCTACGAGCAGTACTTC. This encodes CASSLGSGALSYEQYF.

The chain recombines TRBV10-1 with TRBJ2-1; D is perhaps TRBD2 (6 bases). V was trimmed by 2 bases and J by 6 bases, leaving 14 bases between them. CDR3 length: 15 amino acids. Looked up from germline, CDR1 is WNHNN and CDR2 is SYGVQD (reference sequence). CDR3 sequence: CASSEGGSRGNEQFF. CDR3 sequence (DNA): TGCGCCAGCAGTGAGGGGGGGTCCCGGGGCAATGAGCAGTTCTTC.

The chain employs TRBV15 and TRBJ2-1; 8 bases agree with TRBD1. The CDR3 spans 15 residues. V lost 1 base to trimming and J lost 4 bases; unmatched junction nucleotides: 3. Germline CDR1 and CDR2: LNHNV and YYDKDF (reference sequence). The CDR3 DNA reads TGTGCCACCAGCAGAGGGACAGGGAATTACAATGAGCAGTTCTTC. Amino acids: CATSRGTGNYNEQFF. Looking up the rest from reference TRBV15 and TRBJ2-1 gives the full variable domain: DAMVIQNPRYQVTQFGKPVTLSCSQTLNHNVMYWYQQKSSQAPKLLFHYYDKDFNNEADTPDNFQSRRPNTSFCFLDIRSPGLGDTAMYLCATSRGTGNYNEQFFGPGTRLTVL.

In its sample, this clone was seen a few times. The V call is TRBV5-1, the J call TRBJ2-3; 8 bases are shared with TRBD1. This CDR3 is built from 12 residues. J lost 10 bases, V lost 4 bases, and 5 bases had no gene match. The germline gives CDR1 SGHRS, CDR2 YFSETQ. The CDR3 DNA is TGCGCCAGCAGCCCCGGACAGGGTGCGCAGTATTTT. Translated, it gives CASSPGQGAQYF.

This sequence joins TRBV19 and TRBJ2-7; a weak D match, TRBD2 (5 bases). The CDR3 sequence is 14 residues long. Germline assignment: CDR1 LNHDA and CDR2 SQIVND (reference sequence). V dropped 1 base and J dropped 6 bases, with 13 bases sitting between them. Written as DNA, the CDR3 is TGTGCCAGTAGTATAGGTTCACTAGGAATCGAGCAGTACTTC. It yields the protein CASSIGSLGIEQYF.

This clone was seen more than once but under ten times. The chain joins TRBV7-6 to TRBJ2-5, with a tentative D call TRBD2 (6 bases). The end of the DNA aligns better with TRBJ2-7, so the J call may be wrong. Germline-derived CDR1 and CDR2 are SGHVS and FNYEAQ. The CDR3 runs to 14 residues. The CDR3, as DNA: TGTGCCAGCAGCCCGACGACGACAGCGGGCGAGCAGTACTTC. It encodes CASSPTTTAGEQYF.

The chain combines TRBV6-5 with TRBJ1-4; possible D gene TRBD1, 6 bases. V lost 0 bases and J 8 bases, leaving 13 bases between the germline ends. The V gene's germline CDR1 is MNHEY and CDR2 SVGAGI. The CDR3 contains 15 residues. CDR3 sequence: CASSYSGQSYEKLFF. The CDR3 nucleotides read TGTGCCAGCAGTTACTCGGGACAATCCTACGAAAAACTGTTTTTT.

The J gene is TRBJ1-6, the V gene TRBV28; D possibly corresponds to TRBD1 (6 bases). Germline CDR1 and CDR2: MDHEN and SYDVKM. The V end lost 8 bases, the J end lost 11 bases, and 16 bases lay between the germline ends. The CDR3 has 13 amino acids. The CDR3 sequence is CASFGQSFTPLHF. DNA of the CDR3: TGTGCCAGCTTTGGACAGAGCTTTACACCCCTCCACTTT.